The 8 T cell receptor beta chains below all came from one sample that was sequenced in a study of blood T cell repertoires in COVID-19. Assay: immunoSEQ multiplex PCR; the TCRdb copy retains only in-frame clones and omits some. Altogether 200,000 to 250,000 clones are present, 70% to 90% being singletons, with the ten largest covering 4.5% to 5.5%. What was sequenced was peripheral blood. The receptor set was obtained from a woman aged 35 to 49 with acute or convalescent COVID-19.

The rearrangement joins TRBV7-3 to TRBJ1-1; D gene unclear. The V gene lost 1 base and the J gene lost 1 base, with 7 bases spanning the gap. Germline CDR1 reads SGHTA; CDR2 reads FQGTGA. The CDR3 contains 14 residues. The CDR3 DNA sequence: TGTGCCAGCAGCTTAATGGCGGGGAACACTGAAGCTTTCTTT. Amino acids: CASSLMAGNTEAFF.

The chain recombines TRBV27 with TRBJ2-3; no clear D gene. The CDR3 consists of 14 residues. CDR1 MNHEY and CDR2 SMNVEV come from the germline V gene (reference sequence). The V end was cut by 8 bases, the J end by 4 bases, with 16 bases between. The CDR3 loop is CASPRTRLADTQYF. CDR3 in DNA: TGTGCCAGCCCCCGAACCCGATTAGCAGATACGCAGTATTTT.

The chain uses TRBV6-7 and TRBJ2-1, with 9 bases lining up with TRBD2. TRBV6-7 is designated an ORF whose function remains uncertain. CDR3 length: 18 residues. Trimming cost V 2 bases and J 5 bases; bases outside gene matches: 13. Written as DNA, the CDR3 is TGTGCCAGCAGTTACGGCCCAGCGGGGGGAGACCCGAACAATGAGCAGTTCTTC. It codes for CASSYGPAGGDPNNEQFF.

The J gene is TRBJ1-4, the V gene TRBV5-1, with D hard to call. V shed 0 bases and J shed 12 bases, with 12 bases lying between them. The germline V gene has CDR1 SGHRS and CDR2 YFSETQ. The CDR3 has 13 residues. The CDR3 region has the DNA TGCGCCAGCAGCTTGGGAGATCGGGAGGAACTGTTTTTT. This encodes CASSLGDREELFF.

This sequence joins TRBV6-1 and TRBJ1-2; the match to TRBD1 covers 7 bases. This CDR3 contains 16 residues. The V gene end was trimmed by 0 bases and the J gene end by 7 bases; junction bases not matched to a gene: 11. CDR1 and CDR2 from the germline V gene are MNHNS and SASEGT. The CDR3 protein is CASSEAELTGRRGYTF. For the CDR3, the DNA is TGTGCCAGCAGTGAAGCAGAATTGACAGGGCGTCGTGGCTACACCTTC.

The genes are TRBV5-5 and TRBJ2-2, with TRBD2 matching over 7 bases. The CDR3 runs to 16 residues. Germline-derived CDR1 and CDR2 are SGHKS and YYEKEE (reference sequence). V was clipped by 1 base and J by 4 bases; unmatched bases: 7. The CDR3 sequence is CASSLWGGVSTGELFF. The CDR3 region has the DNA TGTGCCAGCAGCTTGTGGGGGGGTGTAAGCACCGGGGAGCTGTTTTTT.

The genes are TRBV5-5 and TRBJ2-7; tentative D call: TRBD1 (6 bases). Germline V gene data show CDR1 as SGHKS and CDR2 as YYEKEE (reference sequence). The CDR3 totals 14 residues. V was clipped by 0 bases and J by 1 base, with 8 bases between them. The CDR3 spells CASSLVGASYEQYV. The CDR3 nucleotides read TGTGCCAGCAGCTTGGTGGGGGCTTCCTACGAGCAGTACGTC.

The chain combines TRBV9 with TRBJ1-2; D uncertain. V dropped 3 bases and J dropped 1 base, with 7 bases sitting between them. CDR1 and CDR2 from the germline V gene are SGDLS and YYNGEE. CDR3 length equals 13 residues. CDR3 residues: CASSATHNYGYTF. CDR3 coding DNA: TGTGCCAGCAGCGCAACACATAACTATGGCTACACCTTC.